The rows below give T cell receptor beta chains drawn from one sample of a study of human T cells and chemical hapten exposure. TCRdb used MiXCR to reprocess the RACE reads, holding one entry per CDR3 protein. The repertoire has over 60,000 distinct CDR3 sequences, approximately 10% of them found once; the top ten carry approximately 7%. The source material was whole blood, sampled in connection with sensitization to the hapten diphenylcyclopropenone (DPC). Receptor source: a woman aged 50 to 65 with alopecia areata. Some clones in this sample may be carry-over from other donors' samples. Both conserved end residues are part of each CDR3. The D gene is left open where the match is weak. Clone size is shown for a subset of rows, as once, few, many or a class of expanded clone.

cdr3_nt: TGTGCCAGCAGCCTGAGGGCTAACTATGGCTACACCTTC; cdr3_aa: CASSLRANYGYTF; clone_size: few; j_call: TRBJ1-2; v_call: TRBV7-2; d_call: NA
cdr3_nt: TGTGCCAGCAGTTACCTCGCTTCAGGGATGATAGCACCCCTCCACTTT; cdr3_aa: CASSYLASGMIAPLHF; clone_size: many; j_call: TRBJ1-6; v_call: TRBV6-5; d_call: NA
cdr3_nt: TGTGCCAGCAGCTTCCCCGGAAACACCATATATTTT; cdr3_aa: CASSFPGNTIYF; clone_size: few; j_call: TRBJ1-3; v_call: TRBV7-9; d_call: NA
cdr3_nt: TGCAGTACACTAGAAGGCTACACCTTC; cdr3_aa: CSTLEGYTF; clone_size: NA; j_call: TRBJ1-2; v_call: TRBV29-1; d_call: NA
cdr3_nt: TGTGCCAGCAGTTGCTTAATCGGCGAGCAGTACTTC; cdr3_aa: CASSCLIGEQYF; clone_size: many; j_call: TRBJ2-7; v_call: TRBV6-8; d_call: NA
cdr3_nt: TGTGCCAGTAGTGTGCGGACAGGAGTGAACACTGAAGCTTTCTTT; cdr3_aa: CASSVRTGVNTEAFF; clone_size: many; j_call: TRBJ1-1; v_call: TRBV19; d_call: TRBD1
cdr3_nt: TGTGCCAGCAGTTTATCCGTCTCGGATACGCAGTATTTT; cdr3_aa: CASSLSVSDTQYF; clone_size: few; j_call: TRBJ2-3; v_call: TRBV27; d_call: NA
cdr3_nt: TGCGCCAGCAGCCAATCAGGTAGTCTGAGCTCCTACAATGAGCAGTTCTTC; cdr3_aa: CASSQSGSLSSYNEQFF; clone_size: few; j_call: TRBJ2-1; v_call: TRBV4-1; d_call: NA
cdr3_nt: TGCGCCAGCAGGACCGAGGTTTCTAATTCACCCCTCCACTTT; cdr3_aa: CASRTEVSNSPLHF; clone_size: many; j_call: TRBJ1-6; v_call: TRBV5-1; d_call: NA
cdr3_nt: TGTGCCAGCAGCCTAAGCGGACATCTCGGGGGCGAGCAGTACTTC; cdr3_aa: CASSLSGHLGGEQYF; clone_size: few; j_call: TRBJ2-7; v_call: TRBV7-2; d_call: NA
cdr3_nt: TGTGCCAGCAGCCAAGGGGGATCAGCCGATACGCAGTATTTT; cdr3_aa: CASSQGGSADTQYF; clone_size: many; j_call: TRBJ2-3; v_call: TRBV4-2; d_call: NA
cdr3_nt: TGTGCTAGTGGTTTTGATGAAAAACTGTTTTTT; cdr3_aa: CASGFDEKLFF; clone_size: once; j_call: TRBJ1-4; v_call: TRBV12-5; d_call: NA
cdr3_nt: TGTGCCAGCAGGCCTCGACTAGCGGGAGCGTGGAGCGGGGAGCTGTTTTTT; cdr3_aa: CASRPRLAGAWSGELFF; clone_size: few; j_call: TRBJ2-2; v_call: TRBV6-5; d_call: TRBD2
cdr3_nt: TGTGCCAGCAGTCTCTTGGGGAATCCCTACAATGAGCAGTTCTTC; cdr3_aa: CASSLLGNPYNEQFF; clone_size: NA; j_call: TRBJ2-1; v_call: TRBV2; d_call: NA
cdr3_nt: TGCGCCAGCAGCTTGACAGGGGGCGAGGAGACCCAGTACTTC; cdr3_aa: CASSLTGGEETQYF; clone_size: few; j_call: TRBJ2-5; v_call: TRBV5-1; d_call: TRBD1
cdr3_nt: TGTGCCAGCAGTGCAGGGGGAGACGCTTCCTACAATGAGCAGTTCTTC; cdr3_aa: CASSAGGDASYNEQFF; clone_size: many; j_call: TRBJ2-1; v_call: TRBV9; d_call: TRBD1
cdr3_nt: TGCAGCGTTGAATTGGGGACAGGGGAGCGCTACACCTTC; cdr3_aa: CSVELGTGERYTF; clone_size: many; j_call: TRBJ1-2; v_call: TRBV29-1; d_call: TRBD1
cdr3_nt: TGTGCCAGCAGCCACGGGACAGGGGACACCGGGGAGCTGTTTTTT; cdr3_aa: CASSHGTGDTGELFF; clone_size: many; j_call: TRBJ2-2; v_call: TRBV11-2; d_call: TRBD1
cdr3_nt: TGTGCCAGCGGCCCGGGAGGGATGGGCAATCAGCCCCAGCATTTT; cdr3_aa: CASGPGGMGNQPQHF; clone_size: NA; j_call: TRBJ1-5; v_call: TRBV25-1; d_call: NA
cdr3_nt: TGCAGCGTGCGGACTGGGCTTGGACTGAACACTGAAGCTTTCTTT; cdr3_aa: CSVRTGLGLNTEAFF; clone_size: NA; j_call: TRBJ1-1; v_call: TRBV29-1; d_call: NA
cdr3_nt: TGTGCCAGCAGCGGAGGCCTAGCGGATTACAATGAGCAGTTCTTC; cdr3_aa: CASSGGLADYNEQFF; clone_size: few; j_call: TRBJ2-1; v_call: TRBV9; d_call: TRBD2
cdr3_nt: TGTGCCAGCTCACCGGCAGGGCCATCGCCCTACGAGCAGTACTTC; cdr3_aa: CASSPAGPSPYEQYF; clone_size: NA; j_call: TRBJ2-7; v_call: TRBV18; d_call: NA
cdr3_nt: TGTGCCAGTAGTAGGTGGGGCGCTGAAGCTTTCTTT; cdr3_aa: CASSRWGAEAFF; clone_size: few; j_call: TRBJ1-1; v_call: TRBV19; d_call: NA
cdr3_nt: TGTGCCAGCTGGACTAGCGGGAGGTCCTCATACAATGAGCAGTTCTTC; cdr3_aa: CASWTSGRSSYNEQFF; clone_size: many; j_call: TRBJ2-1; v_call: TRBV2; d_call: TRBD2
cdr3_nt: TGTGCCAGCTCACCTCAGGGACTTGAAAAACTGTTTTTT; cdr3_aa: CASSPQGLEKLFF; clone_size: NA; j_call: TRBJ1-4; v_call: TRBV18; d_call: NA
cdr3_nt: TGCGCCAGCAGCTTGGACCAGGGGGTTACCGGGGAGCTGTTTTTT; cdr3_aa: CASSLDQGVTGELFF; clone_size: few; j_call: TRBJ2-2; v_call: TRBV5-1; d_call: TRBD1
cdr3_nt: TGCGCCAGCAGCTTGATCGGCAGGGGGGGAATTGAAGCTTTCTTT; cdr3_aa: CASSLIGRGGIEAFF; clone_size: many; j_call: TRBJ1-1; v_call: TRBV5-1; d_call: TRBD1
cdr3_nt: TGCGCCAGCAGTGAGTCCCCGGGACAGATGGAGACCCAGTACTTC; cdr3_aa: CASSESPGQMETQYF; clone_size: many; j_call: TRBJ2-5; v_call: TRBV10-2; d_call: TRBD1
cdr3_nt: TGCAGCTTCGGGTCGGAAGGCACTGAAGCTTTCTTT; cdr3_aa: CSFGSEGTEAFF; clone_size: many; j_call: TRBJ1-1; v_call: TRBV29-1; d_call: NA
cdr3_nt: TGTGCCAGCAGCGTAGAGGGCGGACTTATGAATGAGCAGTTCTTC; cdr3_aa: CASSVEGGLMNEQFF; clone_size: NA; j_call: TRBJ2-1; v_call: TRBV9; d_call: NA
cdr3_nt: TGTGCCAGCAGCTTAATACAGGGCTTCTCTGGAAACACCATATATTTT; cdr3_aa: CASSLIQGFSGNTIYF; clone_size: many; j_call: TRBJ1-3; v_call: TRBV7-6; d_call: NA
cdr3_nt: TGCAGTGCAAAAGACAGGGCGTCTCAGCCCCAGCATTTT; cdr3_aa: CSAKDRASQPQHF; clone_size: few; j_call: TRBJ1-5; v_call: TRBV20-1; d_call: TRBD1
cdr3_nt: TGTGCCAGCAGCCGCGACAGCTCTGGGGCCAACGTCCTGACTTTC; cdr3_aa: CASSRDSSGANVLTF; clone_size: many; j_call: TRBJ2-6; v_call: TRBV3-1; d_call: NA
cdr3_nt: TGTGCCAGCGGCACCTTACTAGCGGCGACCCAAGAGACCCAGTACTTC; cdr3_aa: CASGTLLAATQETQYF; clone_size: many; j_call: TRBJ2-5; v_call: TRBV2; d_call: TRBD2
cdr3_nt: TGCAGCGTTCGAGGGTGGGGAAGGAATGAGCAGTTCTTC; cdr3_aa: CSVRGWGRNEQFF; clone_size: few; j_call: TRBJ2-1; v_call: TRBV29-1; d_call: NA
cdr3_nt: TGTGCCAGCAGCCAAGAGGGACAGGGGGCCCCACTTGAAAATCAGCCCCAGCATTTT; cdr3_aa: CASSQEGQGAPLENQPQHF; clone_size: many; j_call: TRBJ1-5; v_call: TRBV14; d_call: TRBD1
cdr3_nt: TGCAGTGCTAGGGGCCGGGGAGGACCTGGAAACACCATATATTTT; cdr3_aa: CSARGRGGPGNTIYF; clone_size: NA; j_call: TRBJ1-3; v_call: TRBV20-1; d_call: NA
cdr3_nt: TGCAGCGCTACGGGGACAACACGGAAGGGTGGCTACACCTTC; cdr3_aa: CSATGTTRKGGYTF; clone_size: few; j_call: TRBJ1-2; v_call: TRBV29-1; d_call: NA
cdr3_nt: TGTGCCAGCAGCGTAAAACAGGGGCAGGGGCAGCCCCAGCATTTT; cdr3_aa: CASSVKQGQGQPQHF; clone_size: many; j_call: TRBJ1-5; v_call: TRBV6-5; d_call: TRBD1
cdr3_nt: TGTGCCAGCAGTTTTGCCCGACACGAGCAGTACTTC; cdr3_aa: CASSFARHEQYF; clone_size: NA; j_call: TRBJ2-7; v_call: TRBV28; d_call: NA
cdr3_nt: TGTGCCAGCAGTTTTCTCTCGGTTAACACTGAAGCTTTTTTT; cdr3_aa: CASSFLSVNTEAFF; clone_size: many; j_call: TRBJ1-1; v_call: TRBV12-3/TRBV12-4; d_call: NA
cdr3_nt: TGCGCCAGCAGCCTCACCTCTGGAGCGCAGAACACTGAAGCTTTCTTT; cdr3_aa: CASSLTSGAQNTEAFF; clone_size: few; j_call: TRBJ1-1; v_call: TRBV5-1; d_call: NA
cdr3_nt: TGCAGCGGTAGGGACACAGATACGCAGTATTTT; cdr3_aa: CSGRDTDTQYF; clone_size: many; j_call: TRBJ2-3; v_call: TRBV29-1; d_call: NA
cdr3_nt: TGCAGCGTTGGAGAGGATGGAGGAGAGACCCAGTACTTC; cdr3_aa: CSVGEDGGETQYF; clone_size: many; j_call: TRBJ2-5; v_call: TRBV29-1; d_call: NA
cdr3_nt: TGTGCCAGCAGTTACTCTGACAGCGAGTCACCCCTCCACTTT; cdr3_aa: CASSYSDSESPLHF; clone_size: many; j_call: TRBJ1-6; v_call: TRBV6-6; d_call: NA
cdr3_nt: TGTGCCAGTAGTCTGACAGGGTATACTGAAGCTTTCTTT; cdr3_aa: CASSLTGYTEAFF; clone_size: many; j_call: TRBJ1-1; v_call: TRBV19; d_call: TRBD1
cdr3_nt: TGTGCCAGTAGTACCCCGGGGGGCCACAATGAGCAGTTCTTC; cdr3_aa: CASSTPGGHNEQFF; clone_size: many; j_call: TRBJ2-1; v_call: TRBV19; d_call: NA
cdr3_nt: TGTGCCAGCAGCGGCCAGGGCGTTAACTATGGCTACACCTTC; cdr3_aa: CASSGQGVNYGYTF; clone_size: many; j_call: TRBJ1-2; v_call: TRBV9; d_call: NA
cdr3_nt: TGCAGCGTTGCCGGTCTTGAGGTCCCCTACAATGAGCAGTTCTTC; cdr3_aa: CSVAGLEVPYNEQFF; clone_size: many; j_call: TRBJ2-1; v_call: TRBV29-1; d_call: NA
cdr3_nt: TGTGCCAGCAGCTACTCAGAGGGGGGGTACACAGATACGCAGTATTTT; cdr3_aa: CASSYSEGGYTDTQYF; clone_size: many; j_call: TRBJ2-3; v_call: TRBV11-2; d_call: NA
cdr3_nt: TGTGCCAGTTCTGGGACTACCCAGGGAAGCTACGAGCAGTACTTC; cdr3_aa: CASSGTTQGSYEQYF; clone_size: many; j_call: TRBJ2-7; v_call: TRBV19; d_call: TRBD2
cdr3_nt: TGCAGCGTTGAAGAGGTTAAGGGAGTAGGTGGCTACACCTTC; cdr3_aa: CSVEEVKGVGGYTF; clone_size: few; j_call: TRBJ1-2; v_call: TRBV29-1; d_call: NA
cdr3_nt: TGTGCCAGCAGCCACCGGGGCCACTACGAGCAGTACTTC; cdr3_aa: CASSHRGHYEQYF; clone_size: NA; j_call: TRBJ2-7; v_call: TRBV14; d_call: NA
cdr3_nt: TGTGCCAGCAGCTTAGACAGGGCTGTCCTTAGCGAGCAGTACTTC; cdr3_aa: CASSLDRAVLSEQYF; clone_size: many; j_call: TRBJ2-7; v_call: TRBV11-2; d_call: NA